This T cell receptor (beta chain) came from a study of neoadjuvant anti-PD-1 for oral cavity cancer. Trimming removed 5 bases at V and 3 bases at J, with 13 bases between. The CDR3 is made up of 14 amino acids. CDR1 and CDR2 (germline): MNHNS, SASEGT. Time point noted: after neoadjuvant nivolumab, at surgical resection. The protocol was immunoSEQ multiplex PCR, while the TCRdb copy is restricted to in-frame clones and leaves out a portion. The table shows 11,000 to 15,000 clones, with around 82% occurring only once. The TCR comes from a person aged 35-79 years with oral cavity squamous cell carcinoma. V usage is TRBV6-1 and J usage is TRBJ2-5, with D tentatively TRBD1 (5 bases). The material was PBMCs, obtained after nivolumab (anti-PD-1) treatment. This CDR3 reads CASSTGQEEETQYF. The DNA for the CDR3 is TGTGCCAGCAGTACTGGACAAGAGGAAGAGACCCAGTACTTC.